This T cell receptor beta chain originates from a study of blood T cell repertoires in COVID-19. Original handling: Nucleated cell number was recorded as an estimate derived from reference gene primer amplification. Clones were read by immunoSEQ multiplex PCR, and TCRdb kept only the in-frame ones, dropping some. V and J calls and clone size come straight from that table; D and trimming were deduced from the DNA. In the table there are some 31,000 clones, over 70% of which are singletons. The V and J ends lost 1 base and 4 bases respectively, with 8 bases between them. CDR1 LGHDT and CDR2 YNNKEL come from the germline V gene (reference sequence). This CDR3 comprises 14 residues.

Sequencing was performed on peripheral blood. This receptor was obtained from a man aged 70 or older with COVID-19, enrolled during active disease. The chain couples TRBV3-1 (or the pseudogene TRBV3-2) to TRBJ1-5; D not certain. CDR3 protein: CASSQGHSNQPQHF. As DNA, the CDR3 is TGTGCCAGCAGCCAAGGACACAGTAATCAGCCCCAGCATTTT.